Listed below are T cell receptor beta chains from one sample, sequenced in a study of human T cells and chemical hapten exposure. TCRdb passed the RACE reads through MiXCR, listing each CDR3 protein once. The table records 90,000 to 110,000 distinct CDR3 sequences, roughly a tenth of them present only once. Sequencing used whole blood, obtained in connection with sensitization to the hapten diphenylcyclopropenone (DPC). The receptors shown here come from a woman between 40 and 50 years old with alopecia areata. Some clones in this sample may be carry-over from other donors' samples. Each CDR3 is given with its conserved first and last residue. Fields, in order: CDR3 DNA, CDR3 protein, V gene, clone size, D gene, J gene. The D gene is left open where the match is weak. Clone size is given for some rows only: seen once, a few or many times, or a class if the clone is expanded.

TGTGCCAGCAGCTTTCGGGAGGACACTGAAGCTTTCTTT | CASSFREDTEAFF | TRBV11-3 | - | - | TRBJ1-1
TGTGCCAGCTGGTGGGGCACTGAAGCTTTCTTT | CASWWGTEAFF | TRBV2 | many | - | TRBJ1-1
TGTGCCAGCAGCTTCGGTAGGGCAGATACGCAGTATTTT | CASSFGRADTQYF | TRBV7-3 | many | - | TRBJ2-3
TGTGCCAGCAGCTCGGGACTAGCTCTAAGCCTCGATACGCAGTATTTT | CASSSGLALSLDTQYF | TRBV5-4 | - | TRBD2 | TRBJ2-3
TGTGCCAGCAGTTACTCGCAGCACTCCCTGGGCGGGGAGCTGTTTTTT | CASSYSQHSLGGELFF | TRBV6-6 | few | - | TRBJ2-2
TGTGCCAGCAGCCCGGCAGGGAACACTGAAGCTTTCTTT | CASSPAGNTEAFF | TRBV7-9 | many | - | TRBJ1-1
TGTGCCAGCAGCTTGACCCCGGGGTACGAGCAGTACTTC | CASSLTPGYEQYF | TRBV7-9 | - | - | TRBJ2-7
TGTGCCGGGTTGAACACCGGGGAGCTGTTTTTT | CAGLNTGELFF | TRBV7-9 | - | - | TRBJ2-2
TGTGCCAGCAGTACCCTGAGACAGGGAAGCTATGGCTACACCTTC | CASSTLRQGSYGYTF | TRBV7-9 | - | TRBD1 | TRBJ1-2
TGTGCCAGCAGTACCCGAGGGGGGTGGTACGAGCAGTACTTC | CASSTRGGWYEQYF | TRBV28 | many | - | TRBJ2-7
TGTGCCAGCCCTCTGGGACCCCCTAGTGAGCAGTTCTTC | CASPLGPPSEQFF | TRBV6-1 | - | - | TRBJ2-1
TGCAGCGTTGGGGGGGACAGGTCCTACGAGCAGTACTTC | CSVGGDRSYEQYF | TRBV29-1 | many | TRBD1 | TRBJ2-7
TGTGCCACCAGTGATACCGGGACAGGTGACGAAAAACTGTTTTTT | CATSDTGTGDEKLFF | TRBV24-1 | many | TRBD1 | TRBJ1-4
TGCGCCAGCAGCTTACAGGGGGAAGAGACCCAGTACTTC | CASSLQGEETQYF | TRBV5-1 | many | TRBD1 | TRBJ2-5
TGCAGTGCTTTACCACAGGGGGCGCCTGGCTACACCTTC | CSALPQGAPGYTF | TRBV20-1 | many | TRBD1 | TRBJ1-2
TGTGCCAGCTCAGCCGCGGGACCGGGCGGCGAGCAGTACTTC | CASSAAGPGGEQYF | TRBV18 | - | - | TRBJ2-7
TGTGCCGGGTCCGGGACAGGGGACCTTCTAGCCAAAAACATTCAGTACTTC | CAGSGTGDLLAKNIQYF | TRBV6-4 | few | TRBD1 | TRBJ2-4
TGTGCCAGCAGCTTGGCAGGGAGCTCTAACTATGGCTACACCTTC | CASSLAGSSNYGYTF | TRBV5-5 | many | - | TRBJ1-2
TGTGCCAGCAGCTTGTGGACAGGGGGCTCCTACAATGAGCAGTTCTTC | CASSLWTGGSYNEQFF | TRBV7-2 | - | TRBD1 | TRBJ2-1
TGTGCCAGCAGCTTAGGGCGGGGGCCTGGGGCCAACGTCCTGACTTTC | CASSLGRGPGANVLTF | TRBV7-2 | many | - | TRBJ2-6
TGTGCCAGCAGTTCACCGATTCAGGGGAAGGGGACCTACGAGCAGTACTTC | CASSSPIQGKGTYEQYF | TRBV7-9 | - | - | TRBJ2-7
TGTGCCAGCAGAGCCTTAGCGGGGGGGGCCTGGAAAGAGCAGTACTTC | CASRALAGGAWKEQYF | TRBV2 | - | TRBD2 | TRBJ2-7
TGTGCCAGCAGCTCCCATTTTGATGAGCAGTTCTTC | CASSSHFDEQFF | TRBV11-2 | many | - | TRBJ2-1
TGTGCCAGCAGCCGGGACACTCGGAGTTCACCCCTCCACTTT | CASSRDTRSSPLHF | TRBV7-9 | - | - | TRBJ1-6
TGTGCCAGCAGCCTAAGTGACCGGGGGCCCCCTGGGGCCAACGTCCTGACTTTC | CASSLSDRGPPGANVLTF | TRBV4-2 | few | - | TRBJ2-6
TGTGCCAGCAGCAAAGGGGCCCAGGACCCCACCTACGAGCAGTACTTC | CASSKGAQDPTYEQYF | TRBV21-1 | many | - | TRBJ2-7
TGTGCCAGCAGCCGGACAGGGATTGCAACTAATGAAAAACTGTTTTTT | CASSRTGIATNEKLFF | TRBV6-5 | few | TRBD1 | TRBJ1-4
TGCAGTGCCTACCGGGGAGCGGGGGGCGCCAATGAGCAGTTCTTC | CSAYRGAGGANEQFF | TRBV20-1 | many | TRBD2 | TRBJ2-1
TGTGCCAGCAGTTTGGGGCGCGGAGATACGCAGTATTTT | CASSLGRGDTQYF | TRBV12-3/TRBV12-4 | - | - | TRBJ2-3
TGCGCCAGCAGCTTCGGGGACAGCTATGGCTACACCTTC | CASSFGDSYGYTF | TRBV5-1 | many | TRBD1 | TRBJ1-2
TGCAGTGCTACCGTGGACAGCTACGAGCAGTACTTC | CSATVDSYEQYF | TRBV20-1 | few | - | TRBJ2-7
TGCAGTGCTAGACCATTACCGGGACAGGGGACAACAGATACGCAGTATTTT | CSARPLPGQGTTDTQYF | TRBV20-1 | few | TRBD1 | TRBJ2-3
TGTGCCAGCAGTTCAGCCGGGACTAAGCAGTTCTTC | CASSSAGTKQFF | TRBV7-8 | - | TRBD2 | TRBJ2-1
TGTGCCAGTAGTAGCAGCGGGGGGCTCACAGATACGCAGTATTTT | CASSSSGGLTDTQYF | TRBV19 | - | TRBD2 | TRBJ2-3
TGCAGTGCTAGAATCAGGGAAACTGAAGCTTTCTTT | CSARIRETEAFF | TRBV20-1 | - | - | TRBJ1-1
TGTGCCAGCAGCTCCCCTAGGGGGCGCTATGGCTACACCTTC | CASSSPRGRYGYTF | TRBV7-2 | - | TRBD1 | TRBJ1-2
TGTGCCAGCAGCCCTATCCCCACCGGGGGGGGTGAGCAGTTCTTC | CASSPIPTGGGEQFF | TRBV7-3 | few | TRBD2 | TRBJ2-1
TGCAGTGCTAGCCCCACGGTGAACACTGAAGCTTTCTTT | CSASPTVNTEAFF | TRBV20-1 | - | - | TRBJ1-1
TGCAGCGTTGTGAACAGGGGATCTACGGTGAGAGAGACCCAGTACTTC | CSVVNRGSTVRETQYF | TRBV29-1 | many | TRBD1 | TRBJ2-5
TGTGCCAGCAGCTTGGAGGGAGGGCGCTACGAGCAGTACTTC | CASSLEGGRYEQYF | TRBV5-4 | - | TRBD2 | TRBJ2-7
TGTGCCAGCAGCTTAGAGTCAGGGCCCACCTACGAGCAGTACTTC | CASSLESGPTYEQYF | TRBV11-2 | many | - | TRBJ2-7